The subject of this entry is one T cell receptor beta chain. Assay: immunoSEQ multiplex PCR; the TCRdb copy retains only in-frame clones and omits some. The table lists nearly 750,000 clones, over 55% of them singletons. This entry is derived from a study of shared clonotypes between healthy human individuals. Study-wide background: Donors had three CD4 naive, three CD4 memory, two CD8 naive and one CD8 memory plate apiece.

Source material: memory CD4+ T cells sorted from blood. Subset here: CD45RA-negative fraction. The sequence was obtained from a woman between 25 and 40 years old in good health.

The CDR3 nucleotides read TGCGCCAGCAGCCAAGGGGGAAAAAGGACGGGGACTAGCGGGAGGGCCTCTAATGAGCAGTTCTTC. This sequence encodes CASSQGGKRTGTSGRASNEQFF. V is TRBV4-1 and J is TRBJ2-1, with 16 positions matching TRBD2. V was pared by 1 base and J by 7 bases, with 19 bases of the junction left unmatched. CDR1 MGHRA and CDR2 YSYEKL come from the germline V gene. This CDR3 is 22 amino acids long.